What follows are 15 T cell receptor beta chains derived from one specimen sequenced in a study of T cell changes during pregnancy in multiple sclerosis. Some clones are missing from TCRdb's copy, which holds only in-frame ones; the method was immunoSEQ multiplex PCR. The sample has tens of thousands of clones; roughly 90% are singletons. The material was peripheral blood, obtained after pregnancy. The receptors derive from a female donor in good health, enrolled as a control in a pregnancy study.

The CDR3 sequence: CASSQPPSRGAPSGGYTF. The DNA for the CDR3 is TGCGCCAGCAGCCAACCCCCCTCTCGTGGGGCCCCGTCGGGCGGCTACACCTTC. The gene calls are TRBV4-1 and TRBJ1-2, with D perhaps TRBD1 (5 bases). Germline V gene lookup returns CDR1 MGHRA and CDR2 YSYEKL. This CDR3 spans 18 amino acids. V was trimmed by 2 bases and J by 8 bases, leaving 27 bases between them.

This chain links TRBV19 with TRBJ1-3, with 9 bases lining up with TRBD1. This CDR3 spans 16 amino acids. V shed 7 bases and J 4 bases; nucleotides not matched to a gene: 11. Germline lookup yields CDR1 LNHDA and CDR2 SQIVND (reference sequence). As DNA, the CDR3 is TGTGCCAGTACCTTACCACAGGGGGCTGGAGGAAACACCATATATTTT. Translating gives CASTLPQGAGGNTIYF. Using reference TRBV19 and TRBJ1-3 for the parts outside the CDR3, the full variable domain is DGGITQSPKYLFRKEGQNVTLSCEQNLNHDAMYWYRQDPGQGLRLIYYSQIVNDFQKGDIAEGYSVSREKKESFPLTVTSAQKNPTAFYLCASTLPQGAGGNTIYFGEGSWLTVV.

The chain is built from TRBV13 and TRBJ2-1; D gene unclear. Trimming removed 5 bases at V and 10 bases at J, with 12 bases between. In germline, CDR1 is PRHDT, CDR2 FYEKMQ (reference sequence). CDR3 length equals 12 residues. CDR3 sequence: CASSQQSTEQFF. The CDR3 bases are TGTGCCAGCAGCCAACAGTCGACGGAGCAGTTCTTC.

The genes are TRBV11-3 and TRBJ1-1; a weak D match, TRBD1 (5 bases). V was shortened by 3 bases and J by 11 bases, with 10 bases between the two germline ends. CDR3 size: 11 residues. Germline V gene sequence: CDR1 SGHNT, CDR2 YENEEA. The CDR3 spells CASSFQQEAFF. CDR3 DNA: TGTGCCAGCAGCTTTCAACAGGAGGCTTTCTTT.

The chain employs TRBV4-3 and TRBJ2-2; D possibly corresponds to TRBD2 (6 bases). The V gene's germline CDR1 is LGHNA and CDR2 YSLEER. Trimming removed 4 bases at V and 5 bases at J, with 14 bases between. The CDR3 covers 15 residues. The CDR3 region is CASSREQGLTGELFF. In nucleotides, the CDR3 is TGCGCCAGCAGCCGGGAGCAAGGACTAACCGGGGAGCTGTTTTTT.

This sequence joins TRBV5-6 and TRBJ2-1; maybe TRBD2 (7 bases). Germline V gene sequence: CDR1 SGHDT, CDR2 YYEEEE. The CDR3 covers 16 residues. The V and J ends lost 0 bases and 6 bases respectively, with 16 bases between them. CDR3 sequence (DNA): TGTGCCAGCAGCTTGGCCGGGCGGGGGCTAAGCAATGAGCAGTTCTTC. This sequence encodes CASSLAGRGLSNEQFF. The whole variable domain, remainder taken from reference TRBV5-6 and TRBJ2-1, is DAGVTQSPTHLIKTRGQQVTLRCSPKSGHDTVSWYQQALGQGPQFIFQYYEEEERQRGNFPDRFSGHQFPNYSSELNVNALLLGDSALYLCASSLAGRGLSNEQFFGPGTRLTVL.

CDR3 protein: CASSLAGGINQPQHF. The CDR3, as DNA: TGCGCCAGCAGCTTGGCCGGGGGAATTAATCAGCCCCAGCATTTT. The gene calls are TRBV5-1 and TRBJ1-5, with D possibly TRBD1 on 5 matching bases. Germline V gene sequence: CDR1 SGHRS, CDR2 YFSETQ. This CDR3 contains 15 residues. The ends were cut back, 0 bases at V and 4 bases at J, with 11 bases in the middle.

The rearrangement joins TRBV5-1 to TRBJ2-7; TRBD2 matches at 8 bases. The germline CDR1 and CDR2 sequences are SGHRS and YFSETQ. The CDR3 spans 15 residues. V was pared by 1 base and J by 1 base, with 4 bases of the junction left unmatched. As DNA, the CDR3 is TGCGCCAGCAGCTTGCGACGGGGGGGGTCCTACGAGCAGTACTTC. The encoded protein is CASSLRRGGSYEQYF. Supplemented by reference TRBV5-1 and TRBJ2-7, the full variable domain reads KAGVTQTPRYLIKTRGQQVTLSCSPISGHRSVSWYQQTPGQGLQFLFEYFSETQRNKGNFPGRFSGRQFSNSRSEMNVSTLELGDSALYLCASSLRRGGSYEQYFGPGTRLTVT.

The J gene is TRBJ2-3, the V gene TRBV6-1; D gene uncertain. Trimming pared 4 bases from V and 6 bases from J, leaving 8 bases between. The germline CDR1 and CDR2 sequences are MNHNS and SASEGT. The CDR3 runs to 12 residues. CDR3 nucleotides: TGTGCCAGCAGTGGCGTATCGGATACGCAGTATTTT. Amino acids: CASSGVSDTQYF.

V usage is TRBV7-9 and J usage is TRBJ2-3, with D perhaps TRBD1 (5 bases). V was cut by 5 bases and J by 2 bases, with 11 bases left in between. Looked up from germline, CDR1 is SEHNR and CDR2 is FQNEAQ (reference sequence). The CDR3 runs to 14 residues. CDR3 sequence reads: CASSRRQTTDTQYF. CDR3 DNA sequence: TGTGCCAGCAGCAGGAGACAGACCACAGATACGCAGTATTTT.

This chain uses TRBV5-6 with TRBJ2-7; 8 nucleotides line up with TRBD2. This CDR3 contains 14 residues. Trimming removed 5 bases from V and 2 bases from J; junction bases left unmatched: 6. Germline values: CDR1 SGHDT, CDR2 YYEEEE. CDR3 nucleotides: TGTGCCAGCAGTGGCGGGGGGCCTACCTACGAGCAGTACTTC. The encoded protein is CASSGGGPTYEQYF.

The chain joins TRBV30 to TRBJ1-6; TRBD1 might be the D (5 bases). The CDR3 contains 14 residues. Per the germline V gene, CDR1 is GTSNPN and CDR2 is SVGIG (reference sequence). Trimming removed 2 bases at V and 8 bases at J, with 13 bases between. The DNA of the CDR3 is TGTGCCTGGAGTAATCAGGGCGGCTATTCACCCCTCCACTTT. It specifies CAWSNQGGYSPLHF.

CDR3: CASSVGSGRAYEQYF. As DNA, the CDR3 is TGTGCCAGCAGCGTAGGAAGCGGGAGGGCCTACGAGCAGTACTTC. V gene TRBV9 combines with J gene TRBJ2-7; 10 positions match TRBD2. V was pared by 0 bases and J by 2 bases, with 2 bases of the junction left unmatched. The CDR3 is made up of 15 amino acids. CDR1 and CDR2 from the germline V gene are SGDLS and YYNGEE.

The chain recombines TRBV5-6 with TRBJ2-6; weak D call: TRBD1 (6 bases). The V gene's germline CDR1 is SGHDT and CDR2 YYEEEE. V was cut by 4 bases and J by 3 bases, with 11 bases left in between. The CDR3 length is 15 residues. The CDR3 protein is CASSPQGGGANVLTF. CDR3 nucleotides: TGTGCCAGCAGCCCACAGGGTGGTGGGGCCAACGTCCTGACTTTC.

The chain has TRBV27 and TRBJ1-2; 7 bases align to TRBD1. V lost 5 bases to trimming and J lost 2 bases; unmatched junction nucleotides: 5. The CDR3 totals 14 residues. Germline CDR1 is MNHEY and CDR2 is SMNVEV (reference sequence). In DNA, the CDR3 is TGTGCCAGCAGTCGTCCGGGACAGAACTATGGCTACACCTTC. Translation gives CASSRPGQNYGYTF.